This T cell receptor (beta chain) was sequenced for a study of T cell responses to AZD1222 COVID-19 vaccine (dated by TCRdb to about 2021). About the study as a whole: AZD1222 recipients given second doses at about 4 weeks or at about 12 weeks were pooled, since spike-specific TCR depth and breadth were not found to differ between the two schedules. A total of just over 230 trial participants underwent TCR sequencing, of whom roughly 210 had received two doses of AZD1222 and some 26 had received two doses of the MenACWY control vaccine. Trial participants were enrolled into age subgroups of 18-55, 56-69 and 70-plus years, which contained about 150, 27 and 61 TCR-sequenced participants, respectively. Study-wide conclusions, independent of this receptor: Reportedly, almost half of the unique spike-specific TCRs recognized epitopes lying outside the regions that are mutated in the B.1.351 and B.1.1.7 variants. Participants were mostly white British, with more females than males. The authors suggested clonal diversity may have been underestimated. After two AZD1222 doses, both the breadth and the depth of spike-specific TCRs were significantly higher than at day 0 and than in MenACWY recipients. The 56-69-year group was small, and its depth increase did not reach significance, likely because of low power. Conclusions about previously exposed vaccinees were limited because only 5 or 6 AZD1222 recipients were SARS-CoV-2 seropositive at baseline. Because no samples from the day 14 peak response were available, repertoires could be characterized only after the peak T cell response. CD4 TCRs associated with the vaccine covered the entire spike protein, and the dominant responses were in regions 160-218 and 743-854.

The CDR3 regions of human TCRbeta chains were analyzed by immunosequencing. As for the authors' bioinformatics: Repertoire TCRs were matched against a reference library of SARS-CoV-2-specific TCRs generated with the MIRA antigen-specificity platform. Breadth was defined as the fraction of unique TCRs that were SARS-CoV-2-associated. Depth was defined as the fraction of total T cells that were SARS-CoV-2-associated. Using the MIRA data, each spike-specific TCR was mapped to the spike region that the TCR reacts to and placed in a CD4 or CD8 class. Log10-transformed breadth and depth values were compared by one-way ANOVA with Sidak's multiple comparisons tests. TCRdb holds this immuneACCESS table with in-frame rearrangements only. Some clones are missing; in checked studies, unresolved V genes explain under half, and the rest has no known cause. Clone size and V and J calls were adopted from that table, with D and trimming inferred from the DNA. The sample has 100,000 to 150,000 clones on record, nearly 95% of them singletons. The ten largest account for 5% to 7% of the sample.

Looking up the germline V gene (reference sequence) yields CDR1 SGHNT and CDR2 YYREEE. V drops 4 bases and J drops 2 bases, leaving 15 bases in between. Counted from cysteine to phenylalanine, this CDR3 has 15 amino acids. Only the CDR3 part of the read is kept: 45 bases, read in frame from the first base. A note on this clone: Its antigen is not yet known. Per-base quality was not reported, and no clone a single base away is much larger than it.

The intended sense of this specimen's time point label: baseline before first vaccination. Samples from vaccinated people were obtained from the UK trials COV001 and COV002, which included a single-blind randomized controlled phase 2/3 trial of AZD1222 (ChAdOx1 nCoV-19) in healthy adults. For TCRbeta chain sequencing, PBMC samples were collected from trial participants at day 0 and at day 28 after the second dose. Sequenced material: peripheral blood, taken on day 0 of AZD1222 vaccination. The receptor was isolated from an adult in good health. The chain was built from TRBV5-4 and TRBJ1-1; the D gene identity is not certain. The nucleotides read TGTGCCAGCAGCATCGTTAACTCCCGAAACACTGAAGCTTTCTTT. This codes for CASSIVNSRNTEAFF.